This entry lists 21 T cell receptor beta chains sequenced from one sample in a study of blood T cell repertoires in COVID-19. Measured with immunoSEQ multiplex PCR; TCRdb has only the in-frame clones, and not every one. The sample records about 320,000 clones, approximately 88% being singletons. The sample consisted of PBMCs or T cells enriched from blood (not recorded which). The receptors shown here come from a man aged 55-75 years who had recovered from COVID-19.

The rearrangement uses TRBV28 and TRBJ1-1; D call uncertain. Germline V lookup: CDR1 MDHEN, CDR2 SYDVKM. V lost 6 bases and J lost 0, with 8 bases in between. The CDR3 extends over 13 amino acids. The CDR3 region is CASSPNVNTEAFF. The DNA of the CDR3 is TGTGCCAGCAGCCCCAATGTGAACACTGAAGCTTTCTTT.

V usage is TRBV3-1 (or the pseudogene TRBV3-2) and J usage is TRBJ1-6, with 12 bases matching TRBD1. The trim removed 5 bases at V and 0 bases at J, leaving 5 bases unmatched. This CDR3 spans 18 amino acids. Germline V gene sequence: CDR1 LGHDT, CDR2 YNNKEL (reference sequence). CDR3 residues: CASSARDRGHSYNSPLHF. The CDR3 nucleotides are TGTGCCAGCAGCGCCCGGGACAGGGGGCACTCCTATAATTCACCCCTCCACTTT.

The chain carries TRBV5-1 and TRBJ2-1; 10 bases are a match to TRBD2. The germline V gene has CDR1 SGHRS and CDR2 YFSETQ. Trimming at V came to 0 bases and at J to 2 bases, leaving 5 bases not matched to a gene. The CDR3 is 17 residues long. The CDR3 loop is CASSLGALAGAYNEQFF. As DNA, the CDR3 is TGCGCCAGCAGCTTGGGGGCTCTAGCGGGAGCCTACAATGAGCAGTTCTTC.

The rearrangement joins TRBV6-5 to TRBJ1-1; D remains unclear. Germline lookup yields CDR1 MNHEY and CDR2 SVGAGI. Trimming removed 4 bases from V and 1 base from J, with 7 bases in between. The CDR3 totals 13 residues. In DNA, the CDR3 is TGTGCCAGCAGTTCCACCAGGAACACTGAAGCTTTCTTT. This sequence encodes CASSSTRNTEAFF.

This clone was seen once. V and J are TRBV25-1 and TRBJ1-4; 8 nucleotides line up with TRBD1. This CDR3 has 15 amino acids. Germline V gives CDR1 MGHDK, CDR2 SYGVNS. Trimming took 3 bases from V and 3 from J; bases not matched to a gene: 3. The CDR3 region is CASSEETGANEKLFF. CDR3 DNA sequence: TGTGCCAGCAGTGAGGAGACAGGGGCTAATGAAAAACTGTTTTTT.

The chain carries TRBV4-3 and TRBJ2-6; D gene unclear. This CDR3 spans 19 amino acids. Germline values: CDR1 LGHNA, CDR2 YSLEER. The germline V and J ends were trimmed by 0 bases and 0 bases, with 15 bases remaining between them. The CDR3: CASSQEWSGAYSGANVLTF. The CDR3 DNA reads TGCGCCAGCAGCCAAGAATGGTCAGGCGCTTACTCTGGGGCCAACGTCCTGACTTTC.

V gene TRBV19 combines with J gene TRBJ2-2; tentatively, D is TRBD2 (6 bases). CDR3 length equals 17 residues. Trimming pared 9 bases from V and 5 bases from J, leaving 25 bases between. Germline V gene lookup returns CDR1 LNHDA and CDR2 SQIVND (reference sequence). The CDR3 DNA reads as TGTGCCAGCTTCCCCCGGGCGGGGAGTTGGGGGACCGGGGAGCTGTTTTTT. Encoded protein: CASFPRAGSWGTGELFF.

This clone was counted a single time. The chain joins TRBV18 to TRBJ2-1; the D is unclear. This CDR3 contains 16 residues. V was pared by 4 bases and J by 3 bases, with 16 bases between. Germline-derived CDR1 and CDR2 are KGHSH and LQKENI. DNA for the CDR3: TGTGCCAGCTCACTTCAGACTCCTTTGGGCTACAATGAGCAGTTCTTC. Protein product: CASSLQTPLGYNEQFF.

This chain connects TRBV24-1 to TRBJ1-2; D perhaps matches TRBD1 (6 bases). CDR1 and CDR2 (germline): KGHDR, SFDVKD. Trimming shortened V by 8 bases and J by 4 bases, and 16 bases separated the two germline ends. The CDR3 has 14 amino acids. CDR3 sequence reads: CATKEGGGPYGYTF. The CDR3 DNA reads TGTGCCACCAAGGAAGGGGGGGGCCCCTATGGCTACACCTTC.

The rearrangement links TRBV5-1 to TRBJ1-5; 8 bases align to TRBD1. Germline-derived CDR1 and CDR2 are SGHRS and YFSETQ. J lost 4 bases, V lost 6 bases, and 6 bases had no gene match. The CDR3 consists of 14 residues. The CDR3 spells CASKIRQGNQPQHF. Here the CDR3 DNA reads TGCGCCAGCAAGATTAGACAGGGGAATCAGCCCCAGCATTTT.

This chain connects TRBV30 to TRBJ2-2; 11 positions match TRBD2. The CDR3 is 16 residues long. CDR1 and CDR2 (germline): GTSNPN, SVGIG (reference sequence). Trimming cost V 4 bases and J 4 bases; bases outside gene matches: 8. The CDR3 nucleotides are TGTGCCTGGACGCCTCTAGCGGGAGGAGGCACCGGGGAGCTGTTTTTT. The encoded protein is CAWTPLAGGGTGELFF. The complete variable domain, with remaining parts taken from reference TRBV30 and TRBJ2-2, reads SQTIHQWPATLVQPVGSPLSLECTVEGTSNPNLYWYRQAAGRGLQLLFYSVGIGQISSEVPQNLSASRPQDRQFILSSKKLLLSDSGFYLCAWTPLAGGGTGELFFGEGSRLTVL.

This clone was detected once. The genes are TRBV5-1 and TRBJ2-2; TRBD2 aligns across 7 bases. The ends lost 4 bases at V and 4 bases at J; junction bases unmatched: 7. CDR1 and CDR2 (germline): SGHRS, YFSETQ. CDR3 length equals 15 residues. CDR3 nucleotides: TGCGCCAGCAGCCCCAAGCGGGATAGCACCGGGGAGCTGTTTTTT. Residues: CASSPKRDSTGELFF.

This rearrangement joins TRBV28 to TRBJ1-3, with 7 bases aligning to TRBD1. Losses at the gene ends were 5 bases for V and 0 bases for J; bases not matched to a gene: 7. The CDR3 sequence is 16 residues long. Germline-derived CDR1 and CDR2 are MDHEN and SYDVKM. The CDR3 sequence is CASSPQGSFSGNTIYF. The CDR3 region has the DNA TGTGCCAGCAGTCCACAGGGGTCCTTCTCTGGAAACACCATATATTTT.

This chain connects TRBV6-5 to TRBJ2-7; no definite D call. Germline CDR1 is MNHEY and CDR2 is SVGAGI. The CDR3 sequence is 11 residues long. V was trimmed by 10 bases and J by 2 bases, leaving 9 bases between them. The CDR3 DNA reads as TGTGCCATCAACTTTGCCTACGAGCAGTACTTC. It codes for CAINFAYEQYF.

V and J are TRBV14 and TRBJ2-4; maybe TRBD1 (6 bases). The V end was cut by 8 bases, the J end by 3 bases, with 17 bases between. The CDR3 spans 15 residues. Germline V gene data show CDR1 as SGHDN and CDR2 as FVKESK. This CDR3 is CASSRADRYKNIQYF. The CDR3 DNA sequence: TGTGCCAGCTCCAGGGCTGACAGGTACAAAAACATTCAGTACTTC.

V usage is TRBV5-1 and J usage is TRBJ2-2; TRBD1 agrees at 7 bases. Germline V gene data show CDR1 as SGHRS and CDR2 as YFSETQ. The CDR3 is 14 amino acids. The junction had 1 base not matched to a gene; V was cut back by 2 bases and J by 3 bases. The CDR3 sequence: CASSFQGDTGELFF. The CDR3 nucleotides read TGCGCCAGCAGCTTCCAGGGGGACACCGGGGAGCTGTTTTTT.

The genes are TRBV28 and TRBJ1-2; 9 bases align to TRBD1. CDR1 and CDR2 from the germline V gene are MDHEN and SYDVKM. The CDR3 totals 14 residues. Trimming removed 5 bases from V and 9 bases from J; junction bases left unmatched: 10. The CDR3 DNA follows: TGTGCCAGCAGTCTTACAGGGGGCTTTTTAAGCTACACCTTC. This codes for CASSLTGGFLSYTF.

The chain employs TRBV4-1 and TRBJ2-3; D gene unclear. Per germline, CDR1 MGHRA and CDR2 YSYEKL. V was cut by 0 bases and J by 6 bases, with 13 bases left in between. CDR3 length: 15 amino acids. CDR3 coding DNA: TGCGCCAGCAGCCAAGAGCTGGGCGTACAGGATACGCAGTATTTT. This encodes CASSQELGVQDTQYF.

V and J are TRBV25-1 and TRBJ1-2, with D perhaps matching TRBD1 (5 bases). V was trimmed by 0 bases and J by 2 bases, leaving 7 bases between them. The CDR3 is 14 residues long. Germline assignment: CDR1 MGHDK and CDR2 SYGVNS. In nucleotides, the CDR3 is TGTGCCAGCAGTGAATACGACAGAAACTATGGCTACACCTTC. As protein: CASSEYDRNYGYTF.

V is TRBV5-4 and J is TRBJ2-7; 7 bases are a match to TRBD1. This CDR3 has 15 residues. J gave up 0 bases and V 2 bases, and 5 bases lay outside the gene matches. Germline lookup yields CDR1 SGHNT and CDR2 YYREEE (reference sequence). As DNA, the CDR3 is TGTGCCAGCAGCTTTAGGACAGGTAGCTCCTACGAGCAGTACTTC. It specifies CASSFRTGSSYEQYF.

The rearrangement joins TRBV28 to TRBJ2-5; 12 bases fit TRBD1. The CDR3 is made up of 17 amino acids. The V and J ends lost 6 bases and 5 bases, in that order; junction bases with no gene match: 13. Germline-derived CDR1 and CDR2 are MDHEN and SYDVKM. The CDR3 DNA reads TGTGCCAGCAGAATTCGGGGGACAGGGGGCGCGAAGGAGACCCAGTACTTC. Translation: CASRIRGTGGAKETQYF.